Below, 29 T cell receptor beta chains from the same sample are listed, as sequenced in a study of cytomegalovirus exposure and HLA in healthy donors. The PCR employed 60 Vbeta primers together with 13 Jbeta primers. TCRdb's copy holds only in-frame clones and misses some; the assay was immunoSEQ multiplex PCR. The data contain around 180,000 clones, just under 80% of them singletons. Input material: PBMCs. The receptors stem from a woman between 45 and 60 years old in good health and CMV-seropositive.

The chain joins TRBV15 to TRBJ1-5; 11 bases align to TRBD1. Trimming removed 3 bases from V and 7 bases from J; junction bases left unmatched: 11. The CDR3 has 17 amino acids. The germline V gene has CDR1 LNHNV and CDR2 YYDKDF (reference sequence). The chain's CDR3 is CATSSGTGGRLIQPQHF. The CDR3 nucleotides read TGTGCCACCAGCAGTGGGACAGGGGGTAGGTTAATACAGCCCCAGCATTTT.

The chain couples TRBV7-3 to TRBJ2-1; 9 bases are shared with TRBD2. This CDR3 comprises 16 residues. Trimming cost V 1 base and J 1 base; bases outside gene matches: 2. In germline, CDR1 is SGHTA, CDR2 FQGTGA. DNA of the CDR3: TGTGCCAGCAGCTTAATAGGACTAGCGTCCTACAATGAGCAGTTCTTC. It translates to CASSLIGLASYNEQFF.

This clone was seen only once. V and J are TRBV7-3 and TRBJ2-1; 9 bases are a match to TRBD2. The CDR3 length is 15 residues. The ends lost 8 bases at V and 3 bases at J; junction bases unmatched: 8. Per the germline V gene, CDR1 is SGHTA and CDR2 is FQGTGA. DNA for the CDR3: TGTGCCAGCTCCCTTAGCGGGGGAAACTACAATGAGCAGTTCTTC. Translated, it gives CASSLSGGNYNEQFF.

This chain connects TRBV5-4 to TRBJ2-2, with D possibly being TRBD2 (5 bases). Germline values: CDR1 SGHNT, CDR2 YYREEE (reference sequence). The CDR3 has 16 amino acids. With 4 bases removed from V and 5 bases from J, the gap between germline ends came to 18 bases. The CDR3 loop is CASSPDGVLGTGELFF. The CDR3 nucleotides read TGTGCCAGCAGCCCCGACGGGGTCTTAGGAACCGGGGAGCTGTTTTTT.

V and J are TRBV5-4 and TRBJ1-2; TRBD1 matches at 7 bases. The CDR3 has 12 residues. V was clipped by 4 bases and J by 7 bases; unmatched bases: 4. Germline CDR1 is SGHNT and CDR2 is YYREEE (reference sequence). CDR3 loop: CASSKGAGGYTF. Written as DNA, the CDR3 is TGTGCCAGCAGCAAGGGGGCAGGTGGCTACACCTTC.

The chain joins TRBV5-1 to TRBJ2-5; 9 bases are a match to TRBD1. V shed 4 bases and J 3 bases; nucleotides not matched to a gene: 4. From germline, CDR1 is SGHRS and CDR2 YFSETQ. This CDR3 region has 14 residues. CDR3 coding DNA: TGCGCCAGCAGCCTACGGACAGGGGAAGAGACCCAGTACTTC. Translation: CASSLRTGEETQYF.

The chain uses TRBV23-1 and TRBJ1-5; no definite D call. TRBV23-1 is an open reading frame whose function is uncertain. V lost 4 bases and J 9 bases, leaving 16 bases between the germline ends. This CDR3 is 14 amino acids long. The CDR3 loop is CASSPQVSKLPQHF. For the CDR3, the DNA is TGCGCCAGCAGTCCCCAGGTTTCAAAATTGCCCCAGCATTTT.

The CDR3 loop reads CAISDRGDSYEAFF. DNA for the CDR3: TGTGCCATCAGTGATAGGGGGGACAGCTACGAAGCTTTCTTT. The chain uses TRBV10-3 and TRBJ1-1; 7 bases align to TRBD1. The germline gives CDR1 ENHRY, CDR2 SYGVKD. The junction had 9 bases not matched to a gene; V was cut back by 3 bases and J by 8 bases. This CDR3 has 14 residues.

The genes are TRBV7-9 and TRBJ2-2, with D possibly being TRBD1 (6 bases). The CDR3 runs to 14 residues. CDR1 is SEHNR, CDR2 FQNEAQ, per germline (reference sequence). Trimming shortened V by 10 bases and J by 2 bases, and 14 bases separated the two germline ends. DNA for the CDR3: TGTGCCACACCCGGGACACCCAACACCGGGGAGCTGTTTTTT. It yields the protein CATPGTPNTGELFF.

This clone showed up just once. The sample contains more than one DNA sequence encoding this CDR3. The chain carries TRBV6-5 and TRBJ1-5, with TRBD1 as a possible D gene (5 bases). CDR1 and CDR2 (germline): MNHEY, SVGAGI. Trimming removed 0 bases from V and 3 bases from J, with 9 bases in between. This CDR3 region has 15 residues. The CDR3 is CASSYSSGPNQPQHF. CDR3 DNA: TGTGCCAGCAGTTACTCCTCAGGGCCCAATCAGCCCCAGCATTTT.

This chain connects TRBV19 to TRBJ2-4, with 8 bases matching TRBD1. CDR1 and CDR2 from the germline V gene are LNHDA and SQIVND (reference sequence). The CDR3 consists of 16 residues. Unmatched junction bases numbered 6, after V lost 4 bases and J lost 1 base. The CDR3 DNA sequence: TGTGCCAGTAGTACGGGACAGGCTCTGGCCAAAAACATTCAGTACTTC. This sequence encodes CASSTGQALAKNIQYF.

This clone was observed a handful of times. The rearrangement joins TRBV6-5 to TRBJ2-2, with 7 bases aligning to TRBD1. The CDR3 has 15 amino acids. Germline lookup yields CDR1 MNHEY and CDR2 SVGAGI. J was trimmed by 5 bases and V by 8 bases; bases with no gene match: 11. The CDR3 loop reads CASGTATLGTGELFF. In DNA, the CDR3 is TGTGCCAGCGGGACAGCCACATTGGGGACCGGGGAGCTGTTTTTT.

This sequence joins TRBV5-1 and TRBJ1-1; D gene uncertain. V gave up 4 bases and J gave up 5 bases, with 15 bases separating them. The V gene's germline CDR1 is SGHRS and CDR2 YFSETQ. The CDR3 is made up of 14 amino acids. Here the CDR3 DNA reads TGCGCCAGCAGCCGAACCGGGGAGGGTACTGAAGCTTTCTTT. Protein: CASSRTGEGTEAFF.

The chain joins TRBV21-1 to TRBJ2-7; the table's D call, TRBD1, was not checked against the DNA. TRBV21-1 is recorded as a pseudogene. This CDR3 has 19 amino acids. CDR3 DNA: TGTGCCAGCAGCAAAGGCGGCAGGGGGCTAGCGAAACTTTCCTACGAGCAGTACTTC. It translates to CASSKGGRGLAKLSYEQYF.

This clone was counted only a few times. CDR3 sequence reads: CASSPPSRMYYGYTF. CDR3 in DNA: TGTGCCAGCTCACCACCGTCCAGGATGTACTATGGCTACACCTTC. This chain links TRBV18 with TRBJ1-2; D remains ambiguous. CDR1 is KGHSH, CDR2 LQKENI, per germline. This CDR3 is built from 15 residues. Trimming left V 0 bases short and J 3 bases short, with 11 bases between.

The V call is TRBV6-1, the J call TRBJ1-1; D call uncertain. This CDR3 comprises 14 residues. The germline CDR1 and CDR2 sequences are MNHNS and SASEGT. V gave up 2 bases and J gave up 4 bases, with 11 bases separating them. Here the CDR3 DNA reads TGTGCCAGCAGTGAAATGGAGGAGAGCACTGAAGCTTTCTTT. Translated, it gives CASSEMEESTEAFF.

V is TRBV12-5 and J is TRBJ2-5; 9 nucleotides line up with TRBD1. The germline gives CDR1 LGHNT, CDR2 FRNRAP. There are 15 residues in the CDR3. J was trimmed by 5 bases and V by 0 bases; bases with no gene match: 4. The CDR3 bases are TGTGCTAGTGGTTTGGTAGGACAGGGGATGGAGACCCAGTACTTC. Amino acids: CASGLVGQGMETQYF.

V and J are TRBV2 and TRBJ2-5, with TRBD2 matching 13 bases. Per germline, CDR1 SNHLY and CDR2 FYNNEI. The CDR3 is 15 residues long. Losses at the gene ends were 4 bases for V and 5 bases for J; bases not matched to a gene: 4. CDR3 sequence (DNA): TGTGCCAGCAGTGGACTAGCGGGGGGCCGGGAGACCCAGTACTTC. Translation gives CASSGLAGGRETQYF.

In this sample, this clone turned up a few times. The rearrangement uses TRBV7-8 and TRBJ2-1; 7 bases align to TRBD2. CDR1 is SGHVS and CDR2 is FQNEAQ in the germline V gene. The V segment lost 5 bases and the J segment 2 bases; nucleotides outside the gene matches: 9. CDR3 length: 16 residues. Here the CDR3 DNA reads TGTGCCAGCAGCCCAAGGGTGGCGGGGGCCTACAATGAGCAGTTCTTC. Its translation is CASSPRVAGAYNEQFF. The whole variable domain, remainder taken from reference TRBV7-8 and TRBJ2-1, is GAGVSQSPRYKVAKRGQDVALRCDPISGHVSLFWYQQALGQGPEFLTYFQNEAQLDKSGLPSDRFFAERPEGSVSTLKIQRTQQEDSAVYLCASSPRVAGAYNEQFFGPGTRLTVL.

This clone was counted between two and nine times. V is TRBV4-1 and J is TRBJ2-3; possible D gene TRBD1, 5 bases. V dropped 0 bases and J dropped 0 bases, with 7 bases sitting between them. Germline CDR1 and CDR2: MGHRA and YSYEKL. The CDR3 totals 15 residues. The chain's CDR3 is CASSQEGLSTDTQYF. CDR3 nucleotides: TGCGCCAGCAGCCAAGAGGGGCTCAGCACAGATACGCAGTATTTT.

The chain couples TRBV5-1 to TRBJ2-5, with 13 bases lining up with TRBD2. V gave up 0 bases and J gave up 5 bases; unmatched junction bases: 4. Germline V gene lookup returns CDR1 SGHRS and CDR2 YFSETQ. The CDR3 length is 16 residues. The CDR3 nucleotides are TGCGCCAGCAGCTTGGTGACTAGCGGGGGGTCGGAGACCCAGTACTTC. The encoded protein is CASSLVTSGGSETQYF.

CDR3 coding DNA: TGTGCCACCAGGACAGAATATAATTCACCCCTCCACTTT. Its translation: CATRTEYNSPLHF. The V gene is TRBV25-1, the J gene TRBJ1-6, with D maybe TRBD1 (6 bases). V gave up 10 bases and J gave up 4 bases, with 11 bases separating them. The CDR3 has 13 amino acids. CDR1 is MGHDK, CDR2 SYGVNS, per germline.

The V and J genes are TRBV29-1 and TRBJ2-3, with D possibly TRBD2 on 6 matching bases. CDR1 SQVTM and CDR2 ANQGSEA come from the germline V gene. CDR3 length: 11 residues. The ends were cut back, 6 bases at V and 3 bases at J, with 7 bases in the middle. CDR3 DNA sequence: TGCAGCGTCGGGACTACAGATACGCAGTATTTT. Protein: CSVGTTDTQYF.

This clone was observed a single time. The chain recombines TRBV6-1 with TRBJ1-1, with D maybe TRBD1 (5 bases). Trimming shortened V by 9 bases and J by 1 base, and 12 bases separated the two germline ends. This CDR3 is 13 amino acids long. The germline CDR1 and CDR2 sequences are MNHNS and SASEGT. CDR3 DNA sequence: TGTGCCAGTCAGACAGTCCGGAACACTGAAGCTTTCTTT. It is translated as CASQTVRNTEAFF.

CDR3 amino acids: CASRGVRRGNEQFF. DNA of the CDR3: TGTGCCAGCAGGGGTGTGAGGCGTGGGAATGAGCAGTTCTTC. The chain is built from TRBV7-9 and TRBJ2-1; D call uncertain. CDR1 SEHNR and CDR2 FQNEAQ come from the germline V gene (reference sequence). The length of the CDR3 is 14 residues. V shed 6 bases and J shed 7 bases, with 16 bases lying between them.

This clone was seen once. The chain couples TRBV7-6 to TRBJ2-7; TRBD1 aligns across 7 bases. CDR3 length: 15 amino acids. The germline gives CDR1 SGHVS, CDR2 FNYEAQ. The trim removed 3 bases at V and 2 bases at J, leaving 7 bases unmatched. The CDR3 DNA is TGTGCCAGCAGCTTGACCGGGACAGTTCCCTACGAGCAGTACTTC. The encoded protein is CASSLTGTVPYEQYF.

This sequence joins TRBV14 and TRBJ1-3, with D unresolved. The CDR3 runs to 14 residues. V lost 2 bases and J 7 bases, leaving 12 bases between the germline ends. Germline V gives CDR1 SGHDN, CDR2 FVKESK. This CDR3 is CASSQFKLTNTIYF. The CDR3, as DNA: TGTGCCAGCAGCCAATTCAAACTTACGAACACCATATATTTT.

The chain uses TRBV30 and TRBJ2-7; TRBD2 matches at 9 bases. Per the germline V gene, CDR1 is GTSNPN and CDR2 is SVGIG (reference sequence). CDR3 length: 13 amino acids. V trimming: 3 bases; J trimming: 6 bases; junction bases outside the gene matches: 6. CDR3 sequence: CAWSGGGAPEQYF. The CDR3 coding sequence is TGTGCCTGGAGCGGCGGGGGGGCTCCCGAGCAGTACTTC.

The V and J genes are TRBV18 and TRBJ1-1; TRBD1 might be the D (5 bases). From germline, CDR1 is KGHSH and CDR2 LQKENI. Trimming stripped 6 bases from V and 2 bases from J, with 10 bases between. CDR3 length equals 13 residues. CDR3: CASSQGQNTEAFF. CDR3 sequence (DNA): TGTGCCAGCTCCCAAGGACAAAACACTGAAGCTTTCTTT.